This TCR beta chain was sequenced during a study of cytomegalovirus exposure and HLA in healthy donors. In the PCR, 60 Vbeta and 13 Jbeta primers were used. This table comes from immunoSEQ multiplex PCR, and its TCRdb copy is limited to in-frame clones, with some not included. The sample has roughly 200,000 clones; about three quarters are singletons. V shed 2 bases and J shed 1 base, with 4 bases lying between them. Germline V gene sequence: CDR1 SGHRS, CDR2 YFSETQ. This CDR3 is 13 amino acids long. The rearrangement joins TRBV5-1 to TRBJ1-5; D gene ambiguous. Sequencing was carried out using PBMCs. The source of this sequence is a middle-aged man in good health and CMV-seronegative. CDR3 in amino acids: CASSFGSNQPQHF. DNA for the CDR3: TGCGCCAGCAGCTTTGGCAGCAATCAGCCCCAGCATTTT.